The next 15 T cell receptor beta chains were all read from a single sample in a study of response to subunit inactivated influenza vaccine. One entry per CDR3 protein results from TCRdb running MiXCR on the RT-PCR reads. Here the sample spans about 190,000 distinct CDR3 sequences, 14% being singletons. The sequences come from CD8+ T cells sorted from PBMCs, collected about 5 days after vaccination. The receptors originated from a man aged 50-60 years who received an inactivated influenza vaccine.

This sequence joins TRBV11-1 and TRBJ2-3, with D possibly matching TRBD2 (5 bases). CDR1 SGHAT and CDR2 FQDESV come from the germline V gene (reference sequence). The CDR3 has 18 amino acids. V gave up 8 bases and J gave up 4 bases, with 28 bases separating them. In DNA, the CDR3 is TGTGCCAGCTGTTTGCCCCGGTTCGTGGGAGAGATTGCAGATACGCAGTATTTT. Its translation is CASCLPRFVGEIADTQYF.

The chain couples TRBV12-3 or TRBV12-4 to TRBJ2-3, with TRBD2 matching 7 bases. The junction had 11 bases not matched to a gene; V was cut back by 6 bases and J by 5 bases. This CDR3 contains 15 residues. CDR3: CASSVFAGEKDTQYF. The CDR3 DNA sequence: TGTGCCAGCAGCGTCTTTGCGGGAGAAAAAGATACGCAGTATTTT.

V gene TRBV6-5 combines with J gene TRBJ1-4; tentatively, D is TRBD1 (5 bases). Deletions cut 4 bases from V and 13 bases from J, with 16 bases between. Germline-derived CDR1 and CDR2 are MNHEY and SVGAGI. The CDR3 loop spans 13 amino acids. CDR3 sequence reads: CASSFSGGVLLFF. The CDR3 coding sequence is TGTGCCAGCAGTTTCTCAGGAGGGGTTTTACTGTTTTTT.

The chain is built from TRBV2 and TRBJ2-1, with TRBD2 matching over 11 bases. Trimming removed 5 bases from V and 6 bases from J; junction bases left unmatched: 6. Germline V gene data show CDR1 as SNHLY and CDR2 as FYNNEI. The CDR3 runs 15 residues. The CDR3 coding sequence is TGTGCCAGCAGTCCTCTAGCGGGAGGAATCAATGAGCAGTTCTTC. Encoded protein: CASSPLAGGINEQFF.

The chain employs TRBV28 and TRBJ1-1; D gene uncertain. The CDR3 has 14 residues. Germline V gene sequence: CDR1 MDHEN, CDR2 SYDVKM. V was trimmed by 6 bases and J by 1 base, leaving 12 bases between them. The CDR3 DNA reads TGTGCCAGCAGAGAGACCGGGCCGAACACTGAAGCTTTCTTT. Translated, it gives CASRETGPNTEAFF.

The chain employs TRBV7-9 and TRBJ2-1; tentatively, D is TRBD1 (5 bases). The CDR3 extends over 13 amino acids. Germline values: CDR1 SEHNR, CDR2 FQNEAQ (reference sequence). V was clipped by 2 bases and J by 5 bases, with 7 bases between them. CDR3 sequence: CASSLQGDNEQFF. CDR3 in DNA: TGTGCCAGCAGCTTACAAGGGGACAATGAGCAGTTCTTC.

The chain has TRBV4-1 and TRBJ1-1, with D uncertain. With 2 bases removed from V and 0 bases from J, the gap between germline ends came to 10 bases. CDR1 MGHRA and CDR2 YSYEKL come from the germline V gene. CDR3 length: 15 amino acids. This CDR3 reads CASSQQQLMNTEAFF. The CDR3 coding sequence is TGCGCCAGCAGCCAACAACAGCTTATGAACACTGAAGCTTTCTTT.

This clonotype was counted ten times or more. V usage is TRBV29-1 and J usage is TRBJ1-1; 7 bases are a match to TRBD1. The CDR3 totals 14 residues. The germline CDR1 and CDR2 sequences are SQVTM and ANQGSEA. The V and J ends lost 3 bases and 4 bases, in that order; junction bases with no gene match: 8. The CDR3 sequence: CSVETRGLGTEAFF. The CDR3 DNA is TGCAGCGTTGAGACCAGGGGGTTGGGCACTGAAGCTTTCTTT.

This clonotype occurred a few times. The V gene is TRBV20-1, the J gene TRBJ2-5, with 9 bases matching TRBD1. V was pared by 3 bases and J by 5 bases, with 10 bases of the junction left unmatched. Per the germline V gene, CDR1 is DFQATT and CDR2 is SNEGSKA (reference sequence). The CDR3 has 15 residues. This CDR3 reads CSARDLDRGGETQYF. The DNA for the CDR3 is TGCAGTGCTAGGGATCTGGACAGGGGAGGTGAGACCCAGTACTTC.

This clonotype was detected ten times or more. The chain recombines TRBV4-2 with TRBJ2-5; D ambiguous. CDR3 size: 13 residues. The V gene's germline CDR1 is LGHNA and CDR2 YNFKEQ. Deletions cut 0 bases from V and 4 bases from J, with 6 bases between. CDR3 sequence (DNA): TGTGCCAGCAGCCAAGAGGGCCGAGAGACCCAGTACTTC. Residues: CASSQEGRETQYF.

Remarks on this clonotype: A read error may produce the germline difference seen at one junction end. The V call is TRBV10-2, the J call TRBJ2-2, with D perhaps being TRBD1 or TRBD2 (5 bases each). Germline V lookup: CDR1 WSHSY, CDR2 SAAADI. The CDR3 runs 16 residues. The CDR3: CASTLKGTVNTGEMFF. The CDR3 DNA is TGCGCCAGCACCCTAAAAGGGACGGTGAACACCGGGGAGATGTTTTTT.

The CDR3 reads CASSPRQNYGYTF. The DNA of the CDR3 is TGTGCCAGCAGTCCAAGACAGAACTATGGCTACACCTTC. V gene TRBV12-3 or TRBV12-4 combines with J gene TRBJ1-2; D possibly corresponds to TRBD1 (5 bases). Trimming stripped 5 bases from V and 2 bases from J, with 9 bases between. This CDR3 comprises 13 residues.

The gene calls are TRBV10-3 and TRBJ2-3; the match to TRBD2 covers 11 bases. Germline CDR1 and CDR2: ENHRY and SYGVKD. Trimming took 2 bases from V and 4 from J; bases not matched to a gene: 5. The CDR3 spans 16 residues. CDR3: CAISEEGLAAADTQYF. The CDR3, as DNA: TGTGCCATCAGTGAGGAGGGACTAGCGGCGGCAGATACGCAGTATTTT.

The J gene is TRBJ2-7, the V gene TRBV25-1; 7 bases match TRBD2. V shed 3 bases, J shed 2 bases, and the junction held 7 bases outside the gene matches. The CDR3 contains 15 residues. The germline V gene encodes CDR1 MGHDK and CDR2 SYGVNS. The CDR3 region is CASSEASGVPYEQYF. In DNA, the CDR3 is TGTGCCAGCAGTGAGGCCAGCGGGGTGCCCTACGAGCAGTACTTC.

This clonotype was seen more than once but under ten times. V is TRBV4-1 and J is TRBJ1-1; maybe TRBD1 (5 bases). The CDR3 covers 15 residues. V was cut by 0 bases and J by 3 bases, with 11 bases left in between. Germline CDR1 reads MGHRA; CDR2 reads YSYEKL. The CDR3 DNA sequence: TGCGCCAGCAGCCAAGATTGGCAGGGCTACACTGAAGCTTTCTTT. It encodes CASSQDWQGYTEAFF.